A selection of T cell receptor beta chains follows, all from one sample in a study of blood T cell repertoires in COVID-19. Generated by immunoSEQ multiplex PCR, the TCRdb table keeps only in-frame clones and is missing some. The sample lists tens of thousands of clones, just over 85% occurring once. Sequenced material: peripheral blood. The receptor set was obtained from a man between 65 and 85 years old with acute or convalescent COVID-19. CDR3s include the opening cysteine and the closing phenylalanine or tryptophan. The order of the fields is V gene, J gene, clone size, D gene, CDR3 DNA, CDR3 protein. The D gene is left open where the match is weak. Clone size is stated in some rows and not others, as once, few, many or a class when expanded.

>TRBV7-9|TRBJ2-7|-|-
TGTGCCAGCAGCATGACAGTCTCCGACGAGCAGTACTTC
CASSMTVSDEQYF
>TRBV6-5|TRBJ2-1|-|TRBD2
TGTGCCAGCAGAGGACTAGCGGGAGGGCATGAGCAGTTCTTC
CASRGLAGGHEQFF
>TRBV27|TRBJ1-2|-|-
TGTGCCAGCAGCTACCTAGAGACTACAGGGATGTTCGATGGCTACACCTTC
CASSYLETTGMFDGYTF
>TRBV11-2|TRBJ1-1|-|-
TGTGCCAGCAGCACGGCCGGGGTCCGCACTGAAGCTTTCTTT
CASSTAGVRTEAFF
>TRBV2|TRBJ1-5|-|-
TGTGCCAGCAGTGAAGAGGGTTCGGGAGCGGGCCAGCCCCAGCATTTT
CASSEEGSGAGQPQHF
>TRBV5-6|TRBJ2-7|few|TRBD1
TGTGCCAGCAGCTCTGAACAGGGGTCCTCCTACGAGCAGTACTTC
CASSSEQGSSYEQYF
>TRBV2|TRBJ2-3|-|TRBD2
TGTGCCAGCAGTGAAGCGGGTGGGAGGGACACAGATACGCAGTATTTT
CASSEAGGRDTDTQYF
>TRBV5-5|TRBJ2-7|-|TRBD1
TGTGCCAGCAGCAAATCCGGGACAGGGGGTATTGAGCAGTACTTC
CASSKSGTGGIEQYF
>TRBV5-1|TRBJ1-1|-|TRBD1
TGCGCCAGCAGCTTGGGGACAGGGGGCCTGGGCACTGAAGCTTTCTTT
CASSLGTGGLGTEAFF
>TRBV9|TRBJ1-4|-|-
TGTGCCAGCAGCCCCTACCGGGACTCCGTGCGAGAAAAACTGTTTTTT
CASSPYRDSVREKLFF
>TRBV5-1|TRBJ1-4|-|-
TGCGCCAGCAGCCCAGGGGAAGTGGAGGAAAAACTGTTTTTT
CASSPGEVEEKLFF
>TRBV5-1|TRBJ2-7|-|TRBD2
TGCGCCAGCAGCTCGACTAGCGGGGTCTACGAGCAGTACTTC
CASSSTSGVYEQYF
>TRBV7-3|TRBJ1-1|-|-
TGTGCCAGCAGCTTAGACAGAAACACTGAAGCTTTCTTT
CASSLDRNTEAFF
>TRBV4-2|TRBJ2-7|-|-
TGTGCCAGCAGCCAAACCAGGGGAACCTACGAGCAGTACTTC
CASSQTRGTYEQYF
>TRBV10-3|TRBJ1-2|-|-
TGTGCCATCAGTGAGTCGAGGACAGCTCTAAGCGATGGCTACACCTTC
CAISESRTALSDGYTF
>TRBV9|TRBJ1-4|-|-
TGTGCCAGCAGCCCACGAGGGGGTAATAATGAAAAACTGTTTTTT
CASSPRGGNNEKLFF
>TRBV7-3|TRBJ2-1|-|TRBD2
TGTGCCAGCAGCCCAAGCGGGAGGGCCTTATATGAGCAGTTCTTC
CASSPSGRALYEQFF
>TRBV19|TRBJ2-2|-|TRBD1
TGTGCCAGTAGTCAATTTCTCACAGGGGTTGGGAACACCGGGGAGCTGTTTTTT
CASSQFLTGVGNTGELFF
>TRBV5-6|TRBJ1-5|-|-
TGTGCCAGCAGCTTACAGGAGAATCAGCCCCAGCATTTT
CASSLQENQPQHF
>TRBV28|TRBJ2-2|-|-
TGTGCCAGCAGCAAGACAGACACCGGGGAGCTGTTTTTT
CASSKTDTGELFF
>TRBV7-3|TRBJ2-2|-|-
TGTGCCAGCAGCTTCGTATCCCCCAACACCGGGGAGCTGTTTTTT
CASSFVSPNTGELFF
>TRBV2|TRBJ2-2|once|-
TGTGCCAGCAGTTACTTCACCGGGGAGCTGTTTTTT
CASSYFTGELFF
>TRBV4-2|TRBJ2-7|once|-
TGTGCCAGCAGCCAAGATCGACTCAGCTCCTACGAGCAGTACTTC
CASSQDRLSSYEQYF
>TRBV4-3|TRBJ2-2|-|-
TGCGCCAGCAGCCAAGAACTGGTACGGACACCTAACACCGGGGAGCTGTTTTTT
CASSQELVRTPNTGELFF
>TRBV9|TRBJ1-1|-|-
TGTGCCAGCAGTTGGGGGGTGAACACTGAAGCTTTCTTT
CASSWGVNTEAFF
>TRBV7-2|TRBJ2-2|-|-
TGTGCCAGCAGCTTAGCGGGAGCCTTGAACACCGGGGAGCTGTTTTTT
CASSLAGALNTGELFF
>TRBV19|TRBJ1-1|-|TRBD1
TGTGCCTGTTCCAGACAGGGGCTAAACACTGAAGCTTTCTTT
CACSRQGLNTEAFF
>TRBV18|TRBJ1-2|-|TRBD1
TGTGCCAGCTCACAGGGACAGACCTTTAACTATGGCTACACCTTC
CASSQGQTFNYGYTF
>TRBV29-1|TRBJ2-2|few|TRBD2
TGCAGCGGGGGTAGCGGGGCCACCACCGGGGAGCTGTTTTTT
CSGGSGATTGELFF
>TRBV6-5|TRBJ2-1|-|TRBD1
TGTGCCAGCAGTTACCTGACAGGGGTCCGGAATGAGCAGTTCTTC
CASSYLTGVRNEQFF
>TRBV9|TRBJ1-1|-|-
TGTGCCAGCAGCGGACAGGTGGGGACTGAAGCTTTCTTT
CASSGQVGTEAFF
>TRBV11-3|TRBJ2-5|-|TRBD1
TGTGCCAGCAGCTTATCTCCGGGACAGGGAATCGAGACCCAGTACTTC
CASSLSPGQGIETQYF
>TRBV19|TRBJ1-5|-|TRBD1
TGTGCCAGTAGTACTACAGGGGGCTCGGGTAATCAGCCCCAGCATTTT
CASSTTGGSGNQPQHF
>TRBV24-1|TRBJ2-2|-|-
TGTGCCACCCGTGGGCCGGGCCAGAACACCGGGAAGCTGTTTTTT
CATRGPGQNTGKLFF
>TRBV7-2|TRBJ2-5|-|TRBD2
TGTGCCAGCAGCTGGCGGGGGGAACAAGAGACCCAGTACTTC
CASSWRGEQETQYF
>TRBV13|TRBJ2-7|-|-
TGTGCCAGCAGCTTAGCAGGGCCCCCTAACGAGCAGTACTTC
CASSLAGPPNEQYF
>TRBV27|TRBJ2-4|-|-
TGTGCCAGCAGTTTTGCAGGCCTCCGTGGAAACATTCAGTACTTC
CASSFAGLRGNIQYF
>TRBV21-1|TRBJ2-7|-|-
TGTGCCAGCACCTATTCAGCGGGAGGGAGGTACGAGCAGTACTTC
CASTYSAGGRYEQYF
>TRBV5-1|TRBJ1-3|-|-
TGCGCCAGCAGCTCCCTGAACGGTGGAAACACCATATATTTT
CASSSLNGGNTIYF
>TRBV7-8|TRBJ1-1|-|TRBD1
TGTGCCAGCCGCCCCGGGACAGAGAACACTGAAGCTTTCTTT
CASRPGTENTEAFF
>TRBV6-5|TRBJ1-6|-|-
TGTGCCGGACGAAATCGGGACACGCTTAATTCACCCCTCCACTTT
CAGRNRDTLNSPLHF